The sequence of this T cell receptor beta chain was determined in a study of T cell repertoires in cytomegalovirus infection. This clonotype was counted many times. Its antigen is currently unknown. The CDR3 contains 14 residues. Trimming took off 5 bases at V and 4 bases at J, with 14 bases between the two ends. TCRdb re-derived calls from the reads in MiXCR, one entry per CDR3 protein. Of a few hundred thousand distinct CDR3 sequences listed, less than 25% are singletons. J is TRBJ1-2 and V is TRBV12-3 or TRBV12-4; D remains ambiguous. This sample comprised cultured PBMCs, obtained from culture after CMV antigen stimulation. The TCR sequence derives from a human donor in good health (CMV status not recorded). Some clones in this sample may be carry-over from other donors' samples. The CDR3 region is CASSRLDGAYGYTF. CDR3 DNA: TGTGCCAGCAGTCGCCTTGATGGTGCCTATGGCTACACCTTC.